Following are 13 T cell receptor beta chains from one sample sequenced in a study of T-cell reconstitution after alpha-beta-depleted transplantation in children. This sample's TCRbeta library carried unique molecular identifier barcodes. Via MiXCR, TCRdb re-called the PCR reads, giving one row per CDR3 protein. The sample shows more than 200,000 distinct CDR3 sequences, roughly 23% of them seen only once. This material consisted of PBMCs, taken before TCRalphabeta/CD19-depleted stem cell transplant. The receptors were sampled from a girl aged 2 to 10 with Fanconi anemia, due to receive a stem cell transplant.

The CDR3: CSARSGGANVLTF. CDR3 nucleotides: TGCAGTGCTAGGTCCGGGGGGGCCAACGTCCTGACTTTC. This chain uses TRBV20-1 with TRBJ2-6; D is unresolved. With 3 bases removed from V and 4 bases from J, the gap between germline ends came to 7 bases. Per the germline V gene, CDR1 is DFQATT and CDR2 is SNEGSKA (reference sequence). The CDR3 has 13 residues.

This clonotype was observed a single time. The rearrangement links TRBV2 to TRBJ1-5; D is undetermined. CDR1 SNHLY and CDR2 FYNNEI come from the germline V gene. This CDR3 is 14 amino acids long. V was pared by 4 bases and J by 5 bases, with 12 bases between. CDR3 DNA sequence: TGTGCCAGCAGTGCCAGAGGGATCCATCAGCCCCAGCATTTT. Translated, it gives CASSARGIHQPQHF.

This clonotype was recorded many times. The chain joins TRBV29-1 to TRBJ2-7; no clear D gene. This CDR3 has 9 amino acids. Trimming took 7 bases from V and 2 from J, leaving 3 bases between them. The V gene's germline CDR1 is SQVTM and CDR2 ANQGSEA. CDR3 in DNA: TGCAGCGGTGCCTACGAGCAGTACTTC. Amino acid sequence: CSGAYEQYF.

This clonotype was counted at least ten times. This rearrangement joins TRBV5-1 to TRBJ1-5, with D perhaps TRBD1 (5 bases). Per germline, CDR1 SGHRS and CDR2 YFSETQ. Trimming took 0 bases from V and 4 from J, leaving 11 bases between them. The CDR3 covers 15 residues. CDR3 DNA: TGCGCCAGCAGCTTGGGAGGGGAGGAGAATCAGCCCCAGCATTTT. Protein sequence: CASSLGGEENQPQHF.

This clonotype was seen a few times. The CDR3: CSARDKLRQNSYEQYF. DNA for the CDR3: TGCAGTGCTAGAGATAAGTTGAGACAGAACTCCTACGAGCAGTACTTC. The genes are TRBV20-1 and TRBJ2-7; tentative D call: TRBD1 (5 bases). V gave up 0 bases and J gave up 0 bases, with 15 bases separating them. The CDR3 contains 16 residues. Per the germline V gene, CDR1 is DFQATT and CDR2 is SNEGSKA (reference sequence).

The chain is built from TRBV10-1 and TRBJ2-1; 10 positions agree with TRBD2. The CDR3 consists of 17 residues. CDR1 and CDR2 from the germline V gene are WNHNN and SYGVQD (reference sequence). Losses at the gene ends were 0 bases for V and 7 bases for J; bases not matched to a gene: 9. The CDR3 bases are TGCGCCAGCAGTGAGTCTCTAGCGGGAGAATGGGGTAATGAGCAGTTCTTC. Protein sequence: CASSESLAGEWGNEQFF.

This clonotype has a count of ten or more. CDR3 sequence (DNA): TGCGCCAGCAGCTCTGGGACGTTGGGAGATACGCAGTATTTT. It codes for CASSSGTLGDTQYF. The chain couples TRBV5-1 to TRBJ2-3, with D perhaps given as TRBD1 or TRBD2 (5 bases each). CDR3 length equals 14 residues. CDR1 is SGHRS and CDR2 is YFSETQ in the germline V gene. V was cut by 3 bases and J by 5 bases, with 13 bases left in between.

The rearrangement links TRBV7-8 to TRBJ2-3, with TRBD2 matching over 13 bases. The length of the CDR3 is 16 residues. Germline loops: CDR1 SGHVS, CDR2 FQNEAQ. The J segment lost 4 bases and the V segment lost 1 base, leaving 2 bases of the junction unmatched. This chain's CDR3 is CASSLGLAGGADTQYF. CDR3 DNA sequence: TGTGCCAGCAGCTTAGGACTAGCGGGGGGAGCAGATACGCAGTATTTT.

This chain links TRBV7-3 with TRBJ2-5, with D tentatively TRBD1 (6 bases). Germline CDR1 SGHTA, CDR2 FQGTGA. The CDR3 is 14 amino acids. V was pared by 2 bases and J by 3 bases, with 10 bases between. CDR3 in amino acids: CASSLLQGKETQYF. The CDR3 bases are TGTGCCAGCAGCTTATTGCAGGGGAAAGAGACCCAGTACTTC.

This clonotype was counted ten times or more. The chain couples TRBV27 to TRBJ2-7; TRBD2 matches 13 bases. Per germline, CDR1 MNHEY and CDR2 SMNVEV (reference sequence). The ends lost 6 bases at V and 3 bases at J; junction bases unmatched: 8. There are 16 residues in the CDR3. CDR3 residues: CASSGTSGNFYYEQYF. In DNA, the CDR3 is TGTGCCAGCAGCGGGACTAGCGGGAACTTCTACTACGAGCAGTACTTC.

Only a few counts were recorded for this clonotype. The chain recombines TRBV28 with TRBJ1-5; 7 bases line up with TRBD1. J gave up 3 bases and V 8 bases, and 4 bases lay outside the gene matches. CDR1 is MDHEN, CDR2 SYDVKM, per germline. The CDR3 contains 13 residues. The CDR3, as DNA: TGTGCCAGCGGAGACAGGGCCAATCAGCCCCAGCATTTT. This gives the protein CASGDRANQPQHF.

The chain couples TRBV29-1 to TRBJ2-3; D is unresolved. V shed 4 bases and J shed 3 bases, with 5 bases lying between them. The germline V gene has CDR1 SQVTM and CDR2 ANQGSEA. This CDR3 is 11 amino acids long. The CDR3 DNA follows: TGCAGCGTTGTACGGACAGATACGCAGTATTTT. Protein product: CSVVRTDTQYF.

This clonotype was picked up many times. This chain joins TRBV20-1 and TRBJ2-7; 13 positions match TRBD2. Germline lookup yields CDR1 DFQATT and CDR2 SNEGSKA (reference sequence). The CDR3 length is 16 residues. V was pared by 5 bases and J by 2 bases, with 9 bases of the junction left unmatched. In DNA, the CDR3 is TGCAGTGCTGGAGGGAGACTAGCGGGGGGAACCTACGAGCAGTACTTC. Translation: CSAGGRLAGGTYEQYF.